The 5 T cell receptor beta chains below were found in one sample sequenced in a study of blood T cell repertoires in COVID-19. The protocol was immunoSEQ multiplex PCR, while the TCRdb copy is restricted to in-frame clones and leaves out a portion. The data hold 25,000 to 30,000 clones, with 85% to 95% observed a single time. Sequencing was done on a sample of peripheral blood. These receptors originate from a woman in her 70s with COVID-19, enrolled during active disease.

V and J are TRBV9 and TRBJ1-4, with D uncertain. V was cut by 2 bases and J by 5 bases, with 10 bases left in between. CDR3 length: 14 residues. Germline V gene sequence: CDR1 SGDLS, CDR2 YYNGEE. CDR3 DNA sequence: TGTGCCAGCAGCGTCGGAGGTTCCAATGAAAAACTGTTTTTT. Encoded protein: CASSVGGSNEKLFF.

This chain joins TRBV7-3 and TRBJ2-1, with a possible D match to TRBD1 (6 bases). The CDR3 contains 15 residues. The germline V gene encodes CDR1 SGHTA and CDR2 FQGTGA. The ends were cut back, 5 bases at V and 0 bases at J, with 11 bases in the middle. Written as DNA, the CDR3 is TGTGCCAGCAGCCCACGGACAGACTCCTACAATGAGCAGTTCTTC. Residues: CASSPRTDSYNEQFF.

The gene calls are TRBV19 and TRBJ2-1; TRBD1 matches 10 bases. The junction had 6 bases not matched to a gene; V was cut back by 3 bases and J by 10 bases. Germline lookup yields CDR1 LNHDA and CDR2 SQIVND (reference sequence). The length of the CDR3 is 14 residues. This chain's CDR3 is CASSMGQGNQEQFF. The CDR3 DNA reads TGTGCCAGTAGTATGGGACAGGGGAATCAGGAGCAGTTCTTC.

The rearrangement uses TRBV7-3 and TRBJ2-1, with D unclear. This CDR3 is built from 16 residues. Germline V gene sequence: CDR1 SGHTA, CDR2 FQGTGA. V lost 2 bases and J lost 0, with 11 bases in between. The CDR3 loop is CASSLFAASSYNEQFF. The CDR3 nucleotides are TGTGCCAGCAGCTTATTTGCGGCGAGCTCCTACAATGAGCAGTTCTTC.

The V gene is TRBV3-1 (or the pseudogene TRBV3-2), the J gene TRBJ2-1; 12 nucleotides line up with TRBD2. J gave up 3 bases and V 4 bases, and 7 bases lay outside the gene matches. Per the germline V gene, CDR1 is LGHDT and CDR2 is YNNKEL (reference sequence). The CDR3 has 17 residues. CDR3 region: CASSLRTSGIVYNEQFF. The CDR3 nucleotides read TGTGCCAGCAGCCTCCGGACTAGCGGGATTGTCTACAATGAGCAGTTCTTC.